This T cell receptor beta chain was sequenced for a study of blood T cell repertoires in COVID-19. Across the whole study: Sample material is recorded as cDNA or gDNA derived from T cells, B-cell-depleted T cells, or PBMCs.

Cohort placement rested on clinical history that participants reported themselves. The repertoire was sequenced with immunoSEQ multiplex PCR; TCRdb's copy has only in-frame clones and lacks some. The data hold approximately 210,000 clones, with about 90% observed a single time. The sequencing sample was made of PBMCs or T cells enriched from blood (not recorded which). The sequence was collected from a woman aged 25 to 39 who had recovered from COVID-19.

The CDR3 DNA follows: TGTGCCAGCAGCTTCGCGACAGGGGTGGCCTACGAGCAGTACTTC. Protein: CASSFATGVAYEQYF. The chain links TRBV5-6 to TRBJ2-7, with 8 nucleotides matching TRBD1. Germline assignment: CDR1 SGHDT and CDR2 YYEEEE. V lost 2 bases, J lost 2 bases, and 6 bases stayed unmatched. The CDR3 is 15 amino acids. Based on the CDR3 plus reference TRBV5-6 and TRBJ2-7, the full variable domain is DAGVTQSPTHLIKTRGQQVTLRCSPKSGHDTVSWYQQALGQGPQFIFQYYEEEERQRGNFPDRFSGHQFPNYSSELNVNALLLGDSALYLCASSFATGVAYEQYFGPGTRLTVT.